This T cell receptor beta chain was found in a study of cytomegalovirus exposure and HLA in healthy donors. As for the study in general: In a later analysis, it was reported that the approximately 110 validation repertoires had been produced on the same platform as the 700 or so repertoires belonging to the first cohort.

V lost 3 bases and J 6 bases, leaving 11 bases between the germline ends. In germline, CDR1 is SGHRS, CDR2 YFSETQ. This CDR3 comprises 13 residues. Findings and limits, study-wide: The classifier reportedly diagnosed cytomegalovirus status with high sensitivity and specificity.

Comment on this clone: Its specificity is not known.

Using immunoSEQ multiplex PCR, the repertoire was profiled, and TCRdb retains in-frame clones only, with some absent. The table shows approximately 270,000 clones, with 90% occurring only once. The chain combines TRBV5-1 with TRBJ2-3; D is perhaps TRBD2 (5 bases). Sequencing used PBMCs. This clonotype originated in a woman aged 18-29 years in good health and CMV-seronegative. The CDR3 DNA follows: TGCGCCAGCAGCTCCGGGGTAATGGATACGCAGTATTTT. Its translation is CASSSGVMDTQYF. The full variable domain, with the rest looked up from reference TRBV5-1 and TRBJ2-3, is KAGVTQTPRYLIKTRGQQVTLSCSPISGHRSVSWYQQTPGQGLQFLFEYFSETQRNKGNFPGRFSGRQFSNSRSEMNVSTLELGDSALYLCASSSGVMDTQYFGPGTRLTVL.